This TCR beta chain was captured in a study of persistence of HIV-infected CD4 T cells (TCRdb year 2020). Study-level background: The median time the participants had spent on suppressive ART was around 8 years. Apart from a couple of participants who underwent leukapheresis at a single time point, peripheral blood samples of up to roughly 180 mL were collected from participants at multiple time points. The study isolated CMV- and HIV-1 Gag-responding CD4+ T cells from ART-treated individuals to examine antigen-driven clonal expansion of HIV-1-infected cells. TCRbeta sequencing assessed the clonality of all cells in each sorted population, while proviral sequencing assessed the clonality of infected cells. The TCR cluster analysis across participants included 8 participants for CMV and 6 or 7 participants for Gag.

The immunoSEQ hsTCRB assay version 4, run in survey mode, was used to sequence TCRbeta repertoires from genomic DNA. For TCRbeta sequencing, genomic DNA was diluted to 9.5 to 10 ng/uL, and up to about 1 ug was used per sample. The published analysis was carried out like this. Analysis of the TCRbeta data was done in ImmunoSeq Analyzer 3.0, and diversity was computed on productive nucleotide rearrangements. The improved Chao index was used to estimate lower-bound TCR diversity, and the Gini coefficient was used to estimate clonality using the Immunarch R package. Different nucleotide rearrangements encoding the same CDR3beta amino acid sequence were treated as distinct clonotypes. Differential abundance analysis identified TCRbeta sequences significantly enriched in antigen-responding cells relative to anti-CD3/anti-CD28-activated cells. TCRs were clustered by predicted peptide-MHC specificity with GLIPH2, both within individual participants and across merged participant data sets. TCRdb re-hosts the immuneACCESS table, in-frame sequences only. Its copies lack some clones; in the studies checked, an unresolved V gene accounts for under half of them, and the cause for the rest is not known. V and J calls and clone size come straight from that table; D and trimming were deduced from the DNA. A total of more than 5,000 clones appear in this sample, around 69% of them only once. The ten most abundant clones make up under 40% of the sample.

On this clone itself: The antigen it binds to is not known. No base quality values were provided; no much bigger clone lies one nucleotide off.

For CDR1 and CDR2, the germline V gene (reference sequence) lists DFQATT and SNEGSKA. V loses 4 bases, J loses 3 bases, and the germline ends lie 6 bases apart. The CDR3 has 11 amino acids, counting the end cysteine and phenylalanine. Here the CDR3 DNA is all that survives: 33 bases in frame from base 1. Beyond this particular receptor, the publication reports: Antigen-responding cells were enriched for degenerate expanded CDR3beta sequences, which suggests convergent selection of CD4+ responses to CMV and Gag. TCRbeta richness in CMV- and Gag-responding cells was significantly lower than in anti-CD3/anti-CD28-responding cells; CMV-responding cells had higher oligoclonality than CD3/CD28-stimulated and Gag-responding cells. The study involved few individuals and tested only a limited range of antigens. Bulk TCR analyses could not be limited to the rare CMV-responding cells that actually contained HIV-1 proviruses. Within the same sorted populations, TCR oligoclonality correlated with proviral oligoclonality.

The meaning of the sample's treatment or condition label: suppressive antiretroviral therapy. Lysates of CMV-infected fibroblasts were used at 10 ug/mL for cell stimulation. Sorting of responding CD4+ T cells was based on upregulation of both CD40 ligand and CD69. Participants were HIV-1-infected adults who started suppressive ART during chronic infection. For at least 4 years, the participants' plasma HIV-1 RNA had been undetectable, below 50 copies/mL. To be included, participants needed a CD4+ T cell count above 400 cells/uL and a positive CMV serology. Before stimulation, PBMCs were isolated using density centrifugation and then depleted of CD8+ T cells. Stimulation of CD8-depleted PBMCs was carried out for about 20 hours with anti-CD28/CD49d costimulation, CD40-blocking antibody and enfuvirtide, to prevent new infections. Cell sorting was done on a Beckman Coulter MoFlo Legacy or XDP sorter, and dead cells were excluded with propidium iodide. Genomic DNA was extracted using the QIAamp DNA Mini Kit for samples with more than one million cells and using the Quick-DNA Microprep Kit for all other samples.

This specimen was CD4+ T cells sorted from PBMCs after roughly 18-hour stimulation, taken from a patient who received antiretroviral therapy. In light of the paper, this sample's cell subset or site label describes: CD40L+CD69+ CD4 T cells responding to CMV lysate. The rearrangement combines TRBV20-1 with TRBJ1-1; the D gene is not confidently resolved. The clonotype originates from an adult man with HIV who was CMV-seropositive. Here the CDR3 is given as CSATAYTEAFF. The sequenced DNA is TGCAGTGCTACAGCGTACACTGAAGCTTTCTTT.